One sample yielded the 12 T cell receptor beta chains listed below, sequenced in a study of cytomegalovirus exposure and HLA in healthy donors. Repertoires were generated with immunoSEQ multiplex PCR, while TCRdb's copy carries only in-frame clones and drops some. The repertoire holds about 350,000 clones, with about nine tenths as singletons. The sequenced sample was PBMCs. These receptors all stem from a woman aged 30 to 39 in good health and CMV-seropositive.

The chain links TRBV15 to TRBJ1-1; D gene unclear. Looked up from germline, CDR1 is LNHNV and CDR2 is YYDKDF (reference sequence). V lost 4 bases to trimming and J lost 2 bases, with 8 bases between them. The CDR3 length is 13 residues. CDR3 sequence (DNA): TGTGCCACCAGCACGGGAATAAACACTGAAGCTTTCTTT. Translating it yields CATSTGINTEAFF.

The chain uses TRBV15 and TRBJ2-7; TRBD2 agrees at 8 bases. Trimming took 2 bases from V and 5 from J; bases not matched to a gene: 11. The CDR3 is made up of 16 amino acids. Germline loops: CDR1 LNHNV, CDR2 YYDKDF (reference sequence). CDR3 coding DNA: TGTGCCACCAGCAGACAAGCGGGAGCGCGTGCGGACGAGCAGTACTTC. Protein sequence: CATSRQAGARADEQYF.

This clone was counted only a few times. The chain links TRBV28 to TRBJ2-7; 9 bases map to TRBD1. J lost 1 base, V lost 5 bases, and 15 bases had no gene match. Per the germline V gene, CDR1 is MDHEN and CDR2 is SYDVKM. The CDR3 runs to 18 residues. The CDR3 reads CASSLAGDRVLSSYEQYF. CDR3 DNA: TGTGCCAGCAGTCTCGCCGGGGACAGGGTGTTAAGTTCCTACGAGCAGTACTTC.

This clone has just one count. The chain carries TRBV18 and TRBJ2-7; 14 bases fit TRBD2. V was pared by 6 bases and J by 7 bases, with 5 bases of the junction left unmatched. Per germline, CDR1 KGHSH and CDR2 LQKENI. The CDR3 is made up of 14 amino acids. The CDR3 nucleotides are TGTGCCAGCTCGGGGACTAGCGGGAGTTTTGAGCAGTACTTC. It is translated as CASSGTSGSFEQYF. Using reference TRBV18 and TRBJ2-7 for the parts outside the CDR3, the full variable domain is NAGVMQNPRHLVRRRGQEARLRCSPMKGHSHVYWYRQLPEEGLKFMVYLQKENIIDESGMPKERFSAEFPKEGPSILRIQQVVRGDSAAYFCASSGTSGSFEQYFGPGTRLTVT.

The genes are TRBV4-2 and TRBJ2-3, with 10 bases aligning to TRBD2. Germline lookup yields CDR1 LGHNA and CDR2 YNFKEQ. The CDR3 extends over 18 amino acids. V trimming: 0 bases; J trimming: 0 bases; junction bases outside the gene matches: 6. The chain's CDR3 is CASSQEPAGGKSTDTQYF. CDR3 coding DNA: TGTGCCAGCAGCCAAGAGCCAGCGGGGGGGAAAAGCACAGATACGCAGTATTTT.

V usage is TRBV6-1 and J usage is TRBJ1-1; no clear D. CDR1 is MNHNS, CDR2 SASEGT, per germline. Deletions cut 6 bases from V and 4 bases from J, with 15 bases between. The CDR3 has 14 amino acids. The CDR3 protein is CASSLTKRGTEAFF. DNA for the CDR3: TGTGCCAGCAGCCTGACGAAGCGGGGCACTGAAGCTTTCTTT.

This chain joins TRBV27 and TRBJ1-2, with D perhaps TRBD1 (5 bases). CDR1 is MNHEY and CDR2 is SMNVEV in the germline V gene (reference sequence). Trimming removed 2 bases at V and 8 bases at J, with 15 bases between. The CDR3 loop spans 14 amino acids. The CDR3 is CASSLTQGRIGYTF. The CDR3 region has the DNA TGTGCCAGCAGTTTAACTCAGGGACGGATCGGCTACACCTTC.

This clone was observed once. The V call is TRBV5-4, the J call TRBJ2-3; no clear D gene. The germline V gene encodes CDR1 SGHNT and CDR2 YYREEE (reference sequence). With 2 bases removed from V and 2 bases from J, the gap between germline ends came to 18 bases. The CDR3 extends over 17 amino acids. The CDR3 sequence is CASSFGGPTPHTDTQYF. The CDR3 coding sequence is TGTGCCAGCAGCTTCGGTGGTCCGACCCCCCACACAGATACGCAGTATTTT.

The rearrangement joins TRBV28 to TRBJ2-3; 9 bases map to TRBD2. The germline gives CDR1 MDHEN, CDR2 SYDVKM. CDR3 length: 15 residues. The V gene end was trimmed by 3 bases and the J gene end by 6 bases; junction bases not matched to a gene: 7. The CDR3 region has the DNA TGTGCCAGCAGTTTGATAGCGGGAGATGTGGATACGCAGTATTTT. This encodes CASSLIAGDVDTQYF.

V and J are TRBV27 and TRBJ1-5; TRBD1 might be the D (5 bases). CDR1 and CDR2 (germline): MNHEY, SMNVEV (reference sequence). This CDR3 is built from 14 residues. V dropped 5 bases and J dropped 1 base, with 9 bases sitting between them. Here the CDR3 reads CASSPQVSNQPQHF. DNA of the CDR3: TGTGCCAGCAGTCCACAGGTGAGCAATCAGCCCCAGCATTTT.

V usage is TRBV27 and J usage is TRBJ2-7, with 9 bases matching TRBD1. Germline loops: CDR1 MNHEY, CDR2 SMNVEV (reference sequence). After removal of 5 bases from V and 7 bases from J, the junction contained 9 bases not matched to a gene. The CDR3 runs 14 residues. The CDR3: CASSDTGGFYEQYF. DNA of the CDR3: TGTGCCAGCAGTGATACAGGGGGCTTTTATGAGCAGTACTTC.

V and J are TRBV9 and TRBJ1-6; no clear D. CDR1 is SGDLS, CDR2 YYNGEE, per germline. V dropped 0 bases and J dropped 7 bases, with 11 bases sitting between them. The CDR3 sequence is 15 residues long. This chain's CDR3 is CASSVAGAANSPLHF. For the CDR3, the DNA is TGTGCCAGCAGCGTAGCGGGTGCAGCGAATTCACCCCTCCACTTT.